The 25 T cell receptor beta chains reported below all come from one sample, sequenced in a study of CXCR3-negative and CXCR3-positive naive CD8 T cells. Study results and caveats: TRB CDR3s were more hydrophobic in CXCR3-positive than in CXCR3-negative naive cells.

The antigens these receptors bind are not known. UMI-labeled 5' RACE yielded the TRB cDNA libraries. TCRdb re-called the 5' RACE reads, yielding one record per CDR3 amino acid sequence without DNA. This sample contains about 89,000 distinct CDR3 sequences. The sample comprised naive CXCR3+ CD8+ T cells from blood. Subset: CD45RO-CCR7+CD27+CD95- naive CD8+ T cells expressing CXCR3 (TNR3+). Source of these receptors: a human donor in good health. Some clones in this sample may be carry-over from other donors' samples.

The CDR3 reads CASTRGGGGLRSYNEQFF. The chain couples TRBV19 to TRBJ2-1; with no DNA, the TCRdb D assignment of TRBD1 cannot be verified. This CDR3 is built from 18 residues. Germline loops: CDR1 LNHDA, CDR2 SQIVND (reference sequence).

V gene TRBV7-6 combines with J gene TRBJ2-3; lacking DNA, the TRBD1 call made by TCRdb goes unchecked. Germline loops: CDR1 SGHVS, CDR2 FNYEAQ. CDR3 length: 14 amino acids. The CDR3 sequence is CASSHRTGRGTQYF. Based on the CDR3 plus reference TRBV7-6 and TRBJ2-3, the full variable domain is GAGVSQSPRYKVTKRGQDVALRCDPISGHVSLYWYRQALGQGPEFLTYFNYEAQQDKSGLPNDRFSAERPEGSISTLTIQRTEQRDSAMYRCASSHRTGRGTQYFGPGTRLTVL.

V is TRBV30 and J is TRBJ1-1. Per the germline V gene, CDR1 is GTSNPN and CDR2 is SVGIG (reference sequence). CDR3 size: 13 residues. CDR3 amino acids: CAWSRTSNTEAFF.

J is TRBJ1-1 and V is TRBV14; the TCRdb D gene call, TRBD1, has no DNA to confirm it. Germline CDR1 and CDR2: SGHDN and FVKESK. The CDR3 consists of 14 residues. CDR3: CASSHLQGATEAFF.

This chain connects TRBV10-2 to TRBJ1-1; the TRBD1 assignment by TCRdb is unverifiable without DNA. Per germline, CDR1 WSHSY and CDR2 SAAADI. The CDR3 loop spans 15 amino acids. CDR3 amino acids: CASKSGGGPNTEAFF.

The CDR3: CASSDTGNNEQFF. The V gene is TRBV5-6, the J gene TRBJ2-1; TCRdb proposes TRBD1, but this gene call is untestable without DNA. Germline V lookup: CDR1 SGHDT, CDR2 YYEEEE. The length of the CDR3 is 13 residues.

The chain combines TRBV4-1 with TRBJ2-7. The CDR3 covers 15 residues. CDR1 MGHRA and CDR2 YSYEKL come from the germline V gene. This chain's CDR3 is CASSQGQALNYEQYF.

The chain combines TRBV5-1 with TRBJ2-7. Germline CDR1 reads SGHRS; CDR2 reads YFSETQ. This CDR3 is built from 14 residues. The CDR3 sequence: CASSLESASYEQYF.

This chain joins TRBV9 and TRBJ2-1; checking the TCRdb D call of TRBD1 is not possible without DNA. Germline CDR1 reads SGDLS; CDR2 reads YYNGEE. The CDR3 spans 13 residues. CDR3 region: CASSSRQFNEQFF.

This chain joins TRBV19 and TRBJ2-5. The CDR3 has 14 residues. Per the germline V gene, CDR1 is LNHDA and CDR2 is SQIVND (reference sequence). CDR3 residues: CASSIDSFQETQYF. The full variable domain, in which reference TRBV19 and TRBJ2-5 provide the parts outside the CDR3, is DGGITQSPKYLFRKEGQNVTLSCEQNLNHDAMYWYRQDPGQGLRLIYYSQIVNDFQKGDIAEGYSVSREKKESFPLTVTSAQKNPTAFYLCASSIDSFQETQYFGPGTRLLVL.

This chain uses TRBV5-1 with TRBJ2-5; TCRdb outputs TRBD2, but without DNA this stays unchecked. Germline CDR1 is SGHRS and CDR2 is YFSETQ. There are 16 residues in the CDR3. The CDR3 reads CASSLDSAGGWETQYF.

The J gene is TRBJ1-2, the V gene TRBV29-1; the TCRdb D gene call, TRBD1, has no DNA to confirm it. The CDR3 runs to 15 residues. The V gene's germline CDR1 is SQVTM and CDR2 ANQGSEA. The CDR3 spells CSVYMIRESDYGYTF.

The chain combines TRBV29-1 with TRBJ2-1; as DNA is missing, the TRBD1 call by TCRdb cannot be tested. The CDR3 is made up of 13 amino acids. Germline V gene data show CDR1 as SQVTM and CDR2 as ANQGSEA. The CDR3 is CSVVRGLSDEQFF.

The V call is TRBV4-1, the J call TRBJ2-3. The V gene's germline CDR1 is MGHRA and CDR2 YSYEKL. The CDR3 length is 13 residues. The CDR3 is CASSQDPVDTQYF.

The chain uses TRBV18 and TRBJ1-5. The germline CDR1 and CDR2 sequences are KGHSH and LQKENI. The length of the CDR3 is 18 residues. The CDR3 spells CASSRQGADIVGNQPQHF.

This chain uses TRBV20-1 with TRBJ2-1. Germline V gives CDR1 DFQATT, CDR2 SNEGSKA (reference sequence). There are 12 residues in the CDR3. The CDR3 spells CSARDVSNRQFF.

The rearrangement links TRBV12-3 or TRBV12-4 to TRBJ2-3. The CDR3 has 13 amino acids. CDR3: CASVQGFTDTQYF.

The chain employs TRBV30 and TRBJ1-1. Germline-derived CDR1 and CDR2 are GTSNPN and SVGIG (reference sequence). The CDR3 spans 12 residues. This chain's CDR3 is CAWSGLEAEAFF.

The rearrangement joins TRBV20-1 to TRBJ1-1. The CDR3 runs 16 residues. Per germline, CDR1 DFQATT and CDR2 SNEGSKA (reference sequence). The CDR3: CSARDQVYGSTAEAFF.

The V and J genes are TRBV5-5 and TRBJ1-5; the D gene TCRdb calls, TRBD1, cannot be checked with no DNA. Germline CDR1 is SGHKS and CDR2 is YYEKEE (reference sequence). The CDR3 is 16 residues long. CDR3 protein: CASSLNTGTDNQPQHF.

J is TRBJ2-1 and V is TRBV12-3 or TRBV12-4. The CDR3 contains 12 residues. The CDR3 here is CASSHPSNEQFF.

The CDR3 spells CASSHGTSGTKSEQYF. The J gene is TRBJ2-7, the V gene TRBV3-1; TCRdb picks TRBD2, but there is no DNA to check that call. CDR3 length equals 16 residues. Germline loops: CDR1 LGHDT, CDR2 YNNKEL (reference sequence).

The chain links TRBV27 to TRBJ2-1. The V gene's germline CDR1 is MNHEY and CDR2 SMNVEV (reference sequence). The CDR3 has 13 residues. The chain's CDR3 is CASGRISYNEQFF.

The chain uses TRBV7-3 and TRBJ1-3; no DNA is available, so the TRBD1 call from TCRdb remains unchecked. The CDR3 spans 15 residues. Germline CDR1 SGHTA, CDR2 FQGTGA. CDR3 amino acids: CASSLSGTAGNTIYF. The full variable domain, with the rest looked up from reference TRBV7-3 and TRBJ1-3, is GAGVSQTPSNKVTEKGKYVELRCDPISGHTALYWYRQSLGQGPEFLIYFQGTGAADDSGLPNDRFFAVRPEGSVSTLKIQRTERGDSAVYLCASSLSGTAGNTIYFGEGSWLTVV.

V is TRBV5-1 and J is TRBJ1-2; TCRdb proposes TRBD1, but this gene call is untestable without DNA. From germline, CDR1 is SGHRS and CDR2 YFSETQ. The CDR3 totals 13 residues. The CDR3 loop is CASSFTGGDGYTF. Full variable domain (missing parts from reference TRBV5-1 and TRBJ1-2): KAGVTQTPRYLIKTRGQQVTLSCSPISGHRSVSWYQQTPGQGLQFLFEYFSETQRNKGNFPGRFSGRQFSNSRSEMNVSTLELGDSALYLCASSFTGGDGYTFGSGTRLTVV.